This T cell receptor (beta chain) originates from a study of blood T cell repertoires in COVID-19 (dated by TCRdb to 2018 to 2020). A note on the overall study: Samples covering the acute and convalescent phases of COVID-19 were provided by collaborators in the United States, Italy and Spain. The prospective study material was composed of cDNA or gDNA derived from T cells, B-cell-depleted T cells, or PBMCs. The dataset comprised deeply sampled blood TCRbeta repertoires from subjects exposed to, actively infected with, or recovered from COVID-19. The repertoires were made available in a free public database intended to serve as a resource for research on the immune response to SARS-CoV-2. The samples were drawn from two sources: the first 160 participants of the ongoing ImmuneRACE study, and over 1,000 subjects contributed by 6 global collaborators. Sample metadata almost always included a de-identified subject ID, COVID-19 status, age in years and sex. Where available, HLA class I and class II types were obtained from metadata supplied by the sample provider rather than from assay-based typing.

In regard to this clone: The clone's antigen remains unknown. No quality values exist for individual bases; no much larger clone is one base distant.

Whole blood was collected in K2EDTA tubes by collaborating institutions according to the institutions' own protocols. Collaborator samples were shipped for TCRbeta analysis as frozen whole blood, isolated PBMCs, or DNA extracted from either sample type. Study-level results and caveats: How much clinical and demographic metadata was included differed by source and by participant, and the metadata was provided uncurated.

TCRbeta CDR3 regions were amplified from genomic DNA by means of the immunoSEQ Assay, a bias-controlled multiplex PCR. In the paper's pipeline: The number of nucleated cells in each sample was estimated from the amplification of reference gene primers within the assay. Sequence reads were collapsed and filtered to measure the absolute abundance of every unique TCRbeta CDR3 rearrangement. Productive Simpson clonality was computed per sample as the square root of Simpson's diversity index over productive rearrangements. The table was pulled from immuneACCESS by TCRdb, which kept in-frame rearrangements only. Such tables lose some clones; where checked, under half of the loss comes from unresolved V genes, and the rest has no known cause. V and J calls and clone size are those listed in that table; D and trimming were worked out from the DNA. A total of tens of thousands of clones appear in this sample, 75% to 90% of them only once. About 30% of the sample lies in the top ten.

This sequence originates from a human donor in a cohort sampled during active COVID-19. Sequenced input: peripheral blood.

The CDR3 has the sequence CASRTSPGTGSYEQYF. The nucleotide sequence reads as follows: TGTGCCAGCAGAACTTCTCCCGGGACAGGTTCCTACGAGCAGTACTTC. In this chain, TRBV6-6 is recombined with TRBJ2-7; TRBD1 fits 8 bases in the junction. From its cysteine to its phenylalanine, the CDR3 spans 16 amino acids. Just CDR3 DNA is preserved here, 48 bases in frame from base 1. Compared with germline, V lacks 6 bases and J lacks 1 base; bases without a gene match: 11. Per the germline V gene (reference sequence), MNHNY is the CDR1 and SVGAGI is the CDR2.